The 19 T cell receptor beta chains reported below all come from one sample, sequenced in a study of T cell responses to AZD1222 COVID-19 vaccine (dated by TCRdb to the early 2020s). The time point label, as the study defines it: baseline before first vaccination. The method was the immunoSEQ multiplex PCR assay. Held by TCRdb, this immuneACCESS table contains in-frame sequences only and omits some clones. Under half of the omission traces to an unresolved V gene where checked; the cause of the rest is unknown. The sample profile shows about 88,000 clones; about 90% of them were found once. The ten most abundant clones make up about 5.2% of the sample. Specimen: peripheral blood, collected on day 0 of AZD1222 vaccination. These receptors were obtained from an adult in good health.

The table lists this clone with a count of one. The chain is built from TRBV7-8 and TRBJ1-1, with TRBD1 as a possible D gene (5 bases). Trimming stripped 11 bases from V and 0 bases from J, with 13 bases between. The germline gives CDR1 SGHVS, CDR2 FQNEAQ. This CDR3 has 13 amino acids. CDR3 in amino acids: CAGGGPMNTEAFF. The CDR3, as DNA: TGTGCCGGTGGGGGACCTATGAACACTGAAGCTTTCTTT.

This clone was recorded only once. The chain joins TRBV4-1 to TRBJ2-1, with D possibly matching TRBD2 (5 bases). Looked up from germline, CDR1 is MGHRA and CDR2 is YSYEKL. Trimming removed 4 bases from V and 4 bases from J, with 17 bases in between. This CDR3 is built from 16 residues. The CDR3 sequence: CASSLHPREGYNEQFF. For the CDR3, the DNA is TGCGCCAGCAGCCTACACCCCCGAGAGGGATACAATGAGCAGTTCTTC.

The gene calls are TRBV29-1 and TRBJ1-5, with D tentatively TRBD1 (5 bases). The V and J ends lost 4 bases and 4 bases respectively, with 14 bases between them. The germline V gene has CDR1 SQVTM and CDR2 ANQGSEA. The CDR3 has 14 amino acids. CDR3 in DNA: TGCAGCGTTGCGCAGGGAGGACTAAATCAGCCCCAGCATTTT. It yields the protein CSVAQGGLNQPQHF.

The chain combines TRBV15 with TRBJ1-1; D is unresolved. The CDR3 is 14 residues long. The germline V gene has CDR1 LNHNV and CDR2 YYDKDF (reference sequence). V lost 0 bases and J 3 bases, leaving 8 bases between the germline ends. This CDR3 reads CATSRDTAYTEAFF. The CDR3 region has the DNA TGTGCCACCAGCAGAGACACGGCGTACACTGAAGCTTTCTTT.

The chain joins TRBV7-9 to TRBJ1-4; the D gene is possibly TRBD1 (6 bases). Germline V CDR1 and CDR2: SEHNR, FQNEAQ (reference sequence). V shed 5 bases and J shed 6 bases, with 13 bases lying between them. The CDR3 has 14 residues. The CDR3 is CASSPQGFYEKLFF. DNA of the CDR3: TGTGCCAGCAGCCCACAGGGATTTTATGAAAAACTGTTTTTT.

The rearrangement joins TRBV27 to TRBJ2-5, with D uncertain. This CDR3 is 14 amino acids long. Germline assignment: CDR1 MNHEY and CDR2 SMNVEV (reference sequence). Trimming took 3 bases from V and 2 from J, leaving 10 bases between them. The CDR3 nucleotides are TGTGCCAGCAGTTTGAACTGGGATCAAGAGACCCAGTACTTC. Its translation: CASSLNWDQETQYF.

This sequence joins TRBV7-8 and TRBJ2-3; possibly TRBD2 for D (5 bases). V lost 7 bases and J lost 0, with 14 bases in between. Germline assignment: CDR1 SGHVS and CDR2 FQNEAQ. The CDR3 spans 15 residues. The CDR3 region has the DNA TGTGCCAGCACCCCCGACGGGGTTAGCACAGATACGCAGTATTTT. It translates to CASTPDGVSTDTQYF.

This sequence joins TRBV4-3 and TRBJ2-7; possible D gene TRBD1, 5 bases. The CDR3 is 13 residues long. Germline V lookup: CDR1 LGHNA, CDR2 YSLEER. V dropped 0 bases and J dropped 3 bases, with 6 bases sitting between them. Here the CDR3 DNA reads TGCGCCAGCAGCCAAGACAGGGACTACGAGCAGTACTTC. This sequence encodes CASSQDRDYEQYF.

This clone was found once. The V gene is TRBV6-5, the J gene TRBJ1-1, with no clear D. CDR1 MNHEY and CDR2 SVGAGI come from the germline V gene. The CDR3 extends over 16 amino acids. Trimming stripped 0 bases from V and 1 base from J, with 12 bases between. The chain's CDR3 is CASSYSIGSSNTEAFF. The CDR3 nucleotides are TGTGCCAGCAGTTACTCTATAGGGTCTTCGAACACTGAAGCTTTCTTT.

The genes are TRBV7-9 and TRBJ2-3; 9 bases map to TRBD2. The V and J ends lost 5 bases and 1 base, in that order; junction bases with no gene match: 16. Germline CDR1 and CDR2: SEHNR and FQNEAQ (reference sequence). The CDR3 totals 19 residues. The CDR3 coding sequence is TGTGCCAGCAGCCGGAGACTAGCGGATTATCCCACAGGCACAGATACGCAGTATTTT. Translating gives CASSRRLADYPTGTDTQYF.

The rearrangement joins TRBV5-4 to TRBJ1-1; TRBD1 might be the D (6 bases). This CDR3 comprises 15 residues. V was pared by 1 base and J by 0 bases, with 10 bases between. Germline V CDR1 and CDR2: SGHNT, YYREEE (reference sequence). CDR3 sequence: CASSLPDRLNTEAFF. In nucleotides, the CDR3 is TGTGCCAGCAGCTTGCCCGACAGGCTGAACACTGAAGCTTTCTTT.

The V gene is TRBV28, the J gene TRBJ2-6; 11 bases fit TRBD1. The V gene's germline CDR1 is MDHEN and CDR2 SYDVKM. This CDR3 comprises 17 residues. V shed 6 bases, J shed 4 bases, and the junction held 8 bases outside the gene matches. CDR3 nucleotides: TGTGCCAGCAGATACGGACAGGGGGCTAGGGGGGCCAACGTCCTGACTTTC. Translated, it gives CASRYGQGARGANVLTF.

The chain recombines TRBV27 with TRBJ2-7; tentatively, D is TRBD1 or TRBD2 (5 bases each). The V end lost 3 bases, the J end lost 4 bases, and 10 bases lay between the germline ends. This CDR3 is 13 amino acids long. Germline V gene data show CDR1 as MNHEY and CDR2 as SMNVEV (reference sequence). DNA for the CDR3: TGTGCCAGCAGTTTTGGCAGGGAGTACGAGCAGTACTTC. Amino acid sequence: CASSFGREYEQYF.

The rearrangement uses TRBV27 and TRBJ1-2; 9 bases are a match to TRBD1. CDR1 is MNHEY and CDR2 is SMNVEV in the germline V gene (reference sequence). The CDR3 totals 13 residues. V was pared by 8 bases and J by 6 bases, with 7 bases of the junction left unmatched. DNA for the CDR3: TGTGCCAGCCGTGGGACAGGGACGGATGGCTACACCTTC. This translates into CASRGTGTDGYTF.

This chain connects TRBV27 to TRBJ2-1; TRBD2 is a possible D gene (6 bases). This CDR3 has 13 residues. Germline values: CDR1 MNHEY, CDR2 SMNVEV (reference sequence). Between the trimmed V and J ends, which lost 4 bases and 7 bases, there was a span of 11 bases. CDR3 protein: CASSWGLRNEQFF. The CDR3 DNA reads as TGTGCCAGCAGTTGGGGACTCCGGAATGAGCAGTTCTTC.

J is TRBJ2-2 and V is TRBV7-9; maybe TRBD2 (7 bases). There are 14 residues in the CDR3. The germline V and J ends were trimmed by 10 bases and 7 bases, with 19 bases remaining between them. CDR1 and CDR2 (germline): SEHNR, FQNEAQ (reference sequence). CDR3 sequence: CATLRRGLGGELFF. The CDR3 region has the DNA TGTGCCACCCTAAGGCGGGGGCTTGGCGGGGAGCTGTTTTTT.

V usage is TRBV2 and J usage is TRBJ1-3; D remains unclear. The ends were cut back, 6 bases at V and 3 bases at J, with 12 bases in the middle. Germline V gives CDR1 SNHLY, CDR2 FYNNEI. The CDR3 has 14 residues. CDR3 DNA sequence: TGTGCCAGCAGGGATGAGGGAGGTGGAAACACCATATATTTT. Its translation is CASRDEGGGNTIYF.

CDR3 in amino acids: CASSLFQGNTEAFF. The CDR3, as DNA: TGTGCCAGCAGCTTATTTCAGGGGAACACTGAAGCTTTCTTT. V gene TRBV7-9 combines with J gene TRBJ1-1; tentatively, D is TRBD1 (5 bases). V was shortened by 2 bases and J by 1 base, with 8 bases between the two germline ends. This CDR3 spans 14 amino acids. Per germline, CDR1 SEHNR and CDR2 FQNEAQ (reference sequence).

The chain links TRBV10-1 to TRBJ2-1; 8 bases line up with TRBD2. The V gene's germline CDR1 is WNHNN and CDR2 SYGVQD (reference sequence). The CDR3 consists of 15 residues. Trimming cost V 6 bases and J 8 bases; bases outside gene matches: 12. DNA for the CDR3: TGCGCCAGCAGCCCAGGACCAGCGGGAGTGGATGAGCAGTTCTTC. As protein: CASSPGPAGVDEQFF.